The clone carrying this T cell receptor (beta chain) was found a few times. Its antigen is unknown. The sample originates from a study of Ad26.COV2.S vaccination and SARS-CoV-2 variants. Overall study findings and caveats: Reported post-vaccination CD8+ and CD4+ T cell responses to spike showed substantial breadth.

Treatment: 15 to 20 received Ad26.COV2.S at low or high dose, single or two shots; a few received placebo; per-sample allocation not given. Sampling occurred on day 63 after the first vaccine or placebo injection. The method was immunoSEQ multiplex PCR; TCRdb's version includes in-frame clones alone and lacks a portion of them. The sample lists hundreds of thousands of clones, about nine tenths occurring once. There are 15 residues in the CDR3. CDR1 and CDR2 from the germline V gene are SGHNT and YYREEE (reference sequence). Trimming took 2 bases from V and 1 from J, leaving 13 bases between them. The sample in question was peripheral blood, obtained in a trial of Ad26.COV2.S vaccine versus placebo. The clonotype was recovered from a person between 18 and 60 years old who received the Ad26.COV2.S COVID-19 vaccine or a placebo. The rearrangement joins TRBV5-4 to TRBJ2-7; D remains ambiguous. CDR3: CASSFFSAESYEQYF. CDR3 bases: TGTGCCAGCAGCTTTTTCTCGGCGGAATCCTACGAGCAGTACTTC.